The 27 T cell receptor beta chains below were found in one sample sequenced in a study of T-cell memory formation after mild COVID-19 (dated by TCRdb to the early 2020s). Libraries were constructed by 5' RACE. The sequencer was an Illumina NovaSeq 6000. The public sequencing data were trimmed at Q25 with fastp and processed into clonotypes with MiXCR by TCRdb, which kept only in-frame beta chains. CDR3 protein duplicates are merged, each entry listing the most common genes and DNA. Present in this sample are about 340,000 distinct CDR3 sequences, 13% of which were seen just once. The top ten constitute 20% to 25% of the sample. The sequenced sample was PBMCs or a T cell subset sorted from them (not recorded which). These receptors were collected from a man aged 18 to 35 who had mild COVID-19 (a few samples of this study predate the infection). The sample titles of this study are shuffled in the database, so cell type and time point are left out; the donor was told from shared clones.

J is TRBJ1-1 and V is TRBV28; D unresolved. The germline gives CDR1 MDHEN, CDR2 SYDVKM. CDR3 length equals 14 residues. Trimming took 5 bases from V and 2 from J, leaving 12 bases between them. DNA of the CDR3: TGTGCCAGCAGTCCCCTGGCCGGAAACACTGAAGCTTTCTTT. Translation gives CASSPLAGNTEAFF.

The rearrangement links TRBV4-3 to TRBJ2-6, with D unresolved. V gave up 0 bases and J gave up 0 bases, with 9 bases separating them. This CDR3 spans 17 amino acids. Germline CDR1 LGHNA, CDR2 YSLEER. The CDR3 loop is CASSQDITYSGANVLTF. CDR3 in DNA: TGCGCCAGCAGCCAAGATATAACTTACTCTGGGGCCAACGTCCTGACTTTC.

This clonotype was observed a few times. This sequence joins TRBV20-1 and TRBJ1-4; D is perhaps TRBD1 (5 bases). Trimming cost V 3 bases and J 4 bases, with 9 bases left between them. This CDR3 comprises 13 residues. Germline V lookup: CDR1 DFQATT, CDR2 SNEGSKA (reference sequence). CDR3 protein: CSASPGLNEKLFF. CDR3 DNA sequence: TGCAGTGCTAGTCCGGGACTTAATGAAAAACTGTTTTTT.

This clonotype was found many times. The chain joins TRBV5-1 to TRBJ2-6; a possible D gene is TRBD2 (6 bases). V lost 7 bases and J lost 1, with 12 bases in between. The CDR3 runs 15 residues. The germline V gene encodes CDR1 SGHRS and CDR2 YFSETQ. The CDR3 DNA sequence: TGCGCCAGCGGTCTGGAGGGTTCTGGGGCCAACGTCCTGACTTTC. It is translated as CASGLEGSGANVLTF.

This sequence joins TRBV6-5 and TRBJ2-7; perhaps TRBD1 as D (5 bases). The CDR3 length is 14 residues. Deletions cut 6 bases from V and 10 bases from J, with 22 bases between. In germline, CDR1 is MNHEY, CDR2 SVGAGI. This chain's CDR3 is CASSPSRFDSDQYV. The CDR3 DNA reads as TGTGCCAGCAGCCCATCCCGTTTCGACAGCGACCAGTACGTC.

The chain joins TRBV4-2 to TRBJ1-1; 8 bases agree with TRBD1. Trimming at V came to 1 base and at J to 10 bases, leaving 2 bases not matched to a gene. The CDR3 has 12 residues. CDR1 and CDR2 (germline): LGHNA, YNFKEQ. CDR3 region: CASSQGQGAAFF. CDR3 in DNA: TGTGCCAGCAGCCAAGGGCAGGGGGCAGCTTTCTTT.

This clonotype was picked up a small number of times. A read error is possible here, since a much larger clone lies one base away. This chain uses TRBV7-3 with TRBJ2-3; D is unclear. Between the trimmed V and J ends, which lost 3 bases and 1 base, there was a span of 5 bases. The CDR3 has 13 amino acids. Germline loops: CDR1 SGHTA, CDR2 FQGTGA. CDR3 nucleotide sequence: TGTGCCAGCAGCTTTATGGGCACAGATACGCAGTATTTT. Translating it yields CASSFMGTDTQYF.

This clonotype has a count of ten or more. The junction shows a germline mismatch at one end, possibly a read error. The rearrangement joins TRBV4-1 to TRBJ2-1; TRBD2 is a possible D gene (6 bases). The CDR3 contains 15 residues. CDR1 and CDR2 from the germline V gene are MGHRA and YSYEKL. CDR3 residues: CASSQVGDSDNEQFF. The CDR3 DNA follows: TGCGCCAGCAGCCAAGTGGGGGACTCCGACAATGAGCAGTTCTTC.

This clonotype has a handful of counts. The CDR3 loop is CASCPGLANNEQFF. CDR3 bases: TGCGCCAGCTGCCCCGGACTAGCAAACAATGAGCAGTTCTTC. The chain is built from TRBV5-1 and TRBJ2-1; 8 nucleotides line up with TRBD2. This CDR3 is 14 amino acids long. V lost 7 bases and J lost 5; bases outside the gene matches: 8. Germline V gives CDR1 SGHRS, CDR2 YFSETQ.

This clonotype was counted a few times. The chain has TRBV6-5 and TRBJ2-2; 7 nucleotides line up with TRBD2. The CDR3 runs 13 residues. J gave up 5 bases and V 6 bases, and 3 bases lay outside the gene matches. The germline CDR1 and CDR2 sequences are MNHEY and SVGAGI. The CDR3 here is CASSGLETGELFF. The CDR3 DNA reads as TGTGCCAGCAGCGGACTAGAAACCGGGGAGCTGTTTTTT.

This clonotype has a handful of counts. The gene calls are TRBV4-3 and TRBJ2-2, with 9 bases that match TRBD2. The length of the CDR3 is 17 residues. CDR1 is LGHNA and CDR2 is YSLEER in the germline V gene. Trimming removed 4 bases from V and 5 bases from J; junction bases left unmatched: 11. The CDR3 nucleotides read TGCGCCAGCAGCCGAGGCGGCGGGGGGGATTATACCGGGGAGCTGTTTTTT. Translation gives CASSRGGGGDYTGELFF.

The chain uses TRBV9 and TRBJ2-3; D unclear. The V end was cut by 0 bases, the J end by 3 bases, with 5 bases between. This CDR3 comprises 13 residues. Germline CDR1 SGDLS, CDR2 YYNGEE. CDR3 loop: CASSVGRTDTQYF. The DNA for the CDR3 is TGTGCCAGCAGCGTAGGTCGAACAGATACGCAGTATTTT.

This clonotype was seen a handful of times. The V call is TRBV15, the J call TRBJ2-7; 10 nucleotides agree with TRBD2. Trimming cost V 2 bases and J 2 bases; bases outside gene matches: 6. This CDR3 spans 16 amino acids. Germline V CDR1 and CDR2: LNHNV, YYDKDF (reference sequence). The CDR3 sequence is CATSRTTSGATYEQYF. The CDR3 coding sequence is TGTGCCACCAGCAGAACAACTAGCGGGGCAACCTACGAGCAGTACTTC.

This clonotype was seen only a few times. This CDR3 reads CASSRTSWTEAFF. In DNA, the CDR3 is TGTGCCAGCAGTAGGACGTCGTGGACTGAAGCTTTCTTT. The chain combines TRBV28 with TRBJ1-1; D not resolved. Germline V gives CDR1 MDHEN, CDR2 SYDVKM. This CDR3 comprises 13 residues. Trimming took 5 bases from V and 5 from J, leaving 12 bases between them.

The chain carries TRBV6-4 and TRBJ2-1; a possible D gene is TRBD2 (7 bases). Germline V lookup: CDR1 MRHNA, CDR2 SNTAGT. V lost 5 bases and J 10 bases, leaving 12 bases between the germline ends. The CDR3 is made up of 12 amino acids. CDR3 sequence (DNA): TGTGCCAGCAGTCCACAGGGAGGGGAGCAGTTCTTC. This translates into CASSPQGGEQFF.

This clonotype appeared a few times. The genes are TRBV5-8 and TRBJ1-6, with a tentative D call TRBD1 (6 bases). V was pared by 2 bases and J by 12 bases, with 12 bases between. The CDR3 runs to 13 residues. Germline CDR1 and CDR2: SGHTS and YDEGEE. The CDR3 loop reads CASSFAGVEPLHF. The CDR3 DNA is TGTGCCAGCAGCTTCGCAGGGGTTGAACCCCTCCACTTT.

The CDR3 sequence is CSARETGMWKLFF. CDR3 bases: TGCAGTGCTAGAGAAACAGGAATGTGGAAACTGTTTTTT. The chain has TRBV20-1 and TRBJ1-4; a possible D gene is TRBD1 (5 bases). The germline V gene has CDR1 DFQATT and CDR2 SNEGSKA (reference sequence). The CDR3 length is 13 residues. V shed 0 bases and J shed 11 bases, with 13 bases lying between them.

This clonotype has just a few counts. The rearrangement links TRBV7-2 to TRBJ2-4, with TRBD2 identical over 9 bases. CDR1 SGHTA and CDR2 FQGNSA come from the germline V gene. The CDR3 length is 17 residues. Trimming at V came to 5 bases and at J to 0 bases, leaving 8 bases not matched to a gene. The CDR3 sequence: CASSTQAGGIAKNIQYF. The CDR3 DNA follows: TGTGCCAGCAGCACCCAGGCGGGGGGGATAGCCAAAAACATTCAGTACTTC.

As for this clonotype: A much larger clone sits a single nucleotide away, making a read error possible. The J gene is TRBJ2-6, the V gene TRBV6-4, with D perhaps matching TRBD1 (5 bases). The CDR3 is 15 amino acids. Germline-derived CDR1 and CDR2 are MRHNA and SNTAGT. The CDR3 sequence is CASSDSKSGANVQTF. The CDR3 DNA is TGTGCCAGCAGTGACTCGAAATCTGGGGCCAACGTCCAGACTTTC.

The chain joins TRBV20-1 to TRBJ1-1; 7 positions match TRBD1. This CDR3 has 15 residues. V was pared by 0 bases and J by 1 base, with 5 bases of the junction left unmatched. The germline V gene encodes CDR1 DFQATT and CDR2 SNEGSKA (reference sequence). The CDR3 DNA reads TGCAGTGCTAGAGATCTCCAGGGGGAGAACACTGAAGCTTTCTTT. Translating gives CSARDLQGENTEAFF.

The chain recombines TRBV20-1 with TRBJ1-4; D not resolved. Trimming left V 5 bases short and J 4 bases short, with 17 bases between. Germline V lookup: CDR1 DFQATT, CDR2 SNEGSKA (reference sequence). This CDR3 is built from 15 residues. The chain's CDR3 is CSAQRRRALNEKLFF. The CDR3 nucleotides are TGCAGTGCTCAAAGGCGCCGGGCCCTTAATGAAAAACTGTTTTTT.

The chain employs TRBV10-3 and TRBJ1-4, with a tentative D call TRBD1 (6 bases). Trimming left V 5 bases short and J 3 bases short, with 10 bases between. Germline V gene sequence: CDR1 ENHRY, CDR2 SYGVKD. The CDR3 runs 14 residues. The CDR3 reads CAISPGVSNEKLFF. The CDR3 DNA reads TGTGCCATCAGTCCAGGGGTGTCTAATGAAAAACTGTTTTTT.

The V gene is TRBV24-1, the J gene TRBJ2-2, with D possibly TRBD1 on 6 matching bases. With 2 bases removed from V and 7 bases from J, the gap between germline ends came to 13 bases. CDR1 and CDR2 from the germline V gene are KGHDR and SFDVKD. The CDR3 has 15 amino acids. The CDR3 reads CATSDSRGVDGELFF. In nucleotides, the CDR3 is TGTGCCACCAGTGATTCCAGGGGAGTGGACGGGGAGCTGTTTTTT.

The V and J genes are TRBV30 and TRBJ1-1; 7 nucleotides line up with TRBD1. The CDR3 contains 13 residues. CDR1 and CDR2 (germline): GTSNPN, SVGIG (reference sequence). The V and J ends lost 1 base and 7 bases, in that order; junction bases with no gene match: 6. The CDR3 sequence: CAWSEGGPVEAFF. The CDR3 DNA sequence: TGTGCCTGGAGTGAAGGGGGCCCCGTTGAAGCTTTCTTT.

The chain combines TRBV5-6 with TRBJ2-1, with D tentatively TRBD2 (6 bases). V shed 1 base and J shed 8 bases, with 16 bases lying between them. Germline CDR1 reads SGHDT; CDR2 reads YYEEEE. CDR3 length: 15 residues. CDR3 in amino acids: CASSLSDYRWDEQFF. In DNA form, the CDR3 reads TGTGCCAGCAGCTTGTCGGACTATAGGTGGGATGAGCAGTTCTTC.

The sample holds many counts of this clonotype. The genes are TRBV5-1 and TRBJ2-7; D remains unclear. V gave up 0 bases and J gave up 3 bases, with 13 bases separating them. Germline V gene lookup returns CDR1 SGHRS and CDR2 YFSETQ. The CDR3 runs to 15 residues. This CDR3 is CASSLAILTDYEQYF. CDR3 DNA sequence: TGCGCCAGCAGCTTGGCCATACTGACGGACTACGAGCAGTACTTC. Filled out from reference TRBV5-1 and TRBJ2-7, the complete variable domain reads KAGVTQTPRYLIKTRGQQVTLSCSPISGHRSVSWYQQTPGQGLQFLFEYFSETQRNKGNFPGRFSGRQFSNSRSEMNVSTLELGDSALYLCASSLAILTDYEQYFGPGTRLTVT.

The CDR3 DNA follows: TGCGCCAGCAGCTTGGACAGGGTGAGGACCTTC. It codes for CASSLDRVRTF. The V call is TRBV5-1, the J call TRBJ1-2, with D possibly being TRBD1 (6 bases). The CDR3 has 11 residues. Deletions cut 0 bases from V and 14 bases from J, with 11 bases between. Germline V gives CDR1 SGHRS, CDR2 YFSETQ. Full variable domain (rest looked up from reference TRBV5-1 and TRBJ1-2): KAGVTQTPRYLIKTRGQQVTLSCSPISGHRSVSWYQQTPGQGLQFLFEYFSETQRNKGNFPGRFSGRQFSNSRSEMNVSTLELGDSALYLCASSLDRVRTFGSGTRLTVV.